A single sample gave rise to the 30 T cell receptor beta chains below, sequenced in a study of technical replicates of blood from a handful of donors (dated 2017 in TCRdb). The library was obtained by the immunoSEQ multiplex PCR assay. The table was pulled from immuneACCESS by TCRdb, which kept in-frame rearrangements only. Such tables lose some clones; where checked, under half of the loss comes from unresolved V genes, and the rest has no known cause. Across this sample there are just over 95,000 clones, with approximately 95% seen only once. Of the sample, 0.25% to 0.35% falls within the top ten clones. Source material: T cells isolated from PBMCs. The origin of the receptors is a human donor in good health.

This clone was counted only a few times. CDR3 loop: CASSQVYGQGALGANVLTF. The CDR3, as DNA: TGTGCCAGCAGCCAAGTCTATGGACAGGGGGCGCTCGGGGCCAACGTCCTGACTTTC. V gene TRBV14 combines with J gene TRBJ2-6, with 11 bases lining up with TRBD1. The CDR3 covers 19 residues. CDR1 and CDR2 from the germline V gene are SGHDN and FVKESK. V shed 1 base and J 4 bases; nucleotides not matched to a gene: 9.

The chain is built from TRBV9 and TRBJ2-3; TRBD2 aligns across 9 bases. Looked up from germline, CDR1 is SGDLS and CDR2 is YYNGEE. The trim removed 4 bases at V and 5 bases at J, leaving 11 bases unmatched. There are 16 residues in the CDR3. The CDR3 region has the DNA TGTGCCAGCAGCCTCCTGGTAGCGGGAGTTAAAGATACGCAGTATTTT. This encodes CASSLLVAGVKDTQYF.

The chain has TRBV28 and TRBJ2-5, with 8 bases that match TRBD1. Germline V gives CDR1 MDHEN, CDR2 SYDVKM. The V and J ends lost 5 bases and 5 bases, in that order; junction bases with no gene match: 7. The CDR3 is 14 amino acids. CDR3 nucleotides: TGTGCCAGCAGTGGGACAGGAAACGTGGAGACCCAGTACTTC. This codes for CASSGTGNVETQYF.

CDR3 DNA: TGTGCCAGTAAACTGACAAGCACTGAAGCTTTCTTT. Residues: CASKLTSTEAFF. The chain uses TRBV19 and TRBJ1-1, with D unclear. V was pared by 7 bases and J by 4 bases, with 10 bases between. The CDR3 covers 12 residues. Per the germline V gene, CDR1 is LNHDA and CDR2 is SQIVND (reference sequence).

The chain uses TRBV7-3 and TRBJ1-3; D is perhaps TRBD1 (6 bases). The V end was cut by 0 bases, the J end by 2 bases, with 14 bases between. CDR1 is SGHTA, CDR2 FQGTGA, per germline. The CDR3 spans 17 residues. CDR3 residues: CASSLTGRGVTGNTIYF. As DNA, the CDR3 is TGTGCCAGCAGCTTAACGGGCAGGGGTGTGACTGGAAACACCATATATTTT.

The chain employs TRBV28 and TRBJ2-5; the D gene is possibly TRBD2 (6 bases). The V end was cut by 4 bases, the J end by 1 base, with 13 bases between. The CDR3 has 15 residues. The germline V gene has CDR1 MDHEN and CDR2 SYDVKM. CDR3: CASSSHLGLQETQYF. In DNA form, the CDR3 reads TGTGCCAGCAGTTCCCACTTGGGACTCCAAGAGACCCAGTACTTC.

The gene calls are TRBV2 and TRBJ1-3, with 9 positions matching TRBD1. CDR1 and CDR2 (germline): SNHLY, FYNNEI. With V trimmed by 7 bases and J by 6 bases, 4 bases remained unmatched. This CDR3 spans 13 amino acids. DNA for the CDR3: TGTGCCAGCATGGGACAGGGTCAAAACACCATATATTTT. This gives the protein CASMGQGQNTIYF. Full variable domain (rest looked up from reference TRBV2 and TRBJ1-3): EPEVTQTPSHQVTQMGQEVILRCVPISNHLYFYWYRQILGQKVEFLVSFYNNEISEKSEIFDDQFSVERPDGSNFTLKIRSTKLEDSAMYFCASMGQGQNTIYFGEGSWLTVV.

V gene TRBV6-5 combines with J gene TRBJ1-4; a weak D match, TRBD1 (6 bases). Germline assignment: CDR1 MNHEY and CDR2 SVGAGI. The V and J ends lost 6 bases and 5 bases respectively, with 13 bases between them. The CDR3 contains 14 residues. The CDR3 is CASRLQGLNEKLFF. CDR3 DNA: TGTGCCAGCAGGCTACAGGGCTTAAATGAAAAACTGTTTTTT.

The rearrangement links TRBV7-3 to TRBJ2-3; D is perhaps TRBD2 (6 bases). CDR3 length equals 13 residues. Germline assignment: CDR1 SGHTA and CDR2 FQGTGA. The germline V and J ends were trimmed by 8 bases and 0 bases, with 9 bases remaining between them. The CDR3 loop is CASRDSSTDTQYF. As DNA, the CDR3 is TGTGCCAGCCGGGACTCGAGCACAGATACGCAGTATTTT.

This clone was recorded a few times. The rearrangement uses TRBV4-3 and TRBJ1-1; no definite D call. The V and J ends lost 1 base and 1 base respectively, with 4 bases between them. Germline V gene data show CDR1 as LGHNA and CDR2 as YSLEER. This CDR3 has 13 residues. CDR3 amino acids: CASSQGGNTEAFF. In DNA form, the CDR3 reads TGCGCCAGCAGCCAAGGAGGGAACACTGAAGCTTTCTTT.

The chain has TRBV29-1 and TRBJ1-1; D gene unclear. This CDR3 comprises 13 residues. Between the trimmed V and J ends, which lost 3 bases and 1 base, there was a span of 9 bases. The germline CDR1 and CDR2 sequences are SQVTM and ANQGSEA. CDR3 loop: CSVERSQNTEAFF. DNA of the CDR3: TGCAGCGTTGAGAGGTCCCAGAACACTGAAGCTTTCTTT.

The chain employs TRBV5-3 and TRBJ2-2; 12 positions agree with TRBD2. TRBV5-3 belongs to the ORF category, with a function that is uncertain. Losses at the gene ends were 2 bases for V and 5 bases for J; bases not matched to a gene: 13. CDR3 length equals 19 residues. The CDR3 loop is CARSLPRTASGRDTGELFF. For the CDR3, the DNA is TGTGCCAGAAGCTTACCCCGTACAGCTAGCGGGAGGGATACCGGGGAGCTGTTTTTT.

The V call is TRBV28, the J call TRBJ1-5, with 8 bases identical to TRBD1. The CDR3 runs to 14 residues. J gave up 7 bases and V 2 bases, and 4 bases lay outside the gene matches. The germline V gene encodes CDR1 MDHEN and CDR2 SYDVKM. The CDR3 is CASSLQGAGQPQHF. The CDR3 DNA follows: TGTGCCAGCAGTTTACAGGGGGCCGGACAGCCCCAGCATTTT.

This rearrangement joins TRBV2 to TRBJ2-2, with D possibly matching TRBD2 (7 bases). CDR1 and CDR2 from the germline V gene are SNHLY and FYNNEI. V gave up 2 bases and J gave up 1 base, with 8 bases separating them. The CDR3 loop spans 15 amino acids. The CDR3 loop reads CASSERGGNTGELFF. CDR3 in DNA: TGTGCCAGCAGTGAAAGGGGGGGGAACACCGGGGAGCTGTTTTTT.

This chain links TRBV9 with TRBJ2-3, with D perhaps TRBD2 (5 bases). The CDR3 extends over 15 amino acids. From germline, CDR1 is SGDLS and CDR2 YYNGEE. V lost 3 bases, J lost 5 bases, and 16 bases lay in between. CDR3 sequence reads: CASSGSLGVGDTQYF. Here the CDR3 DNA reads TGTGCCAGCAGCGGGAGTTTGGGAGTGGGAGATACGCAGTATTTT.

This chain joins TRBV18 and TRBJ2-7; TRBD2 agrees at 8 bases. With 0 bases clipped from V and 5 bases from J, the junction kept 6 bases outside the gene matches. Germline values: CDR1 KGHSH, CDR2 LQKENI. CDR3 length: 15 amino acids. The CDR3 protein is CASSPPSGGLDEQYF. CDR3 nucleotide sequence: TGTGCCAGCTCACCACCGTCGGGAGGGTTGGACGAGCAGTACTTC.

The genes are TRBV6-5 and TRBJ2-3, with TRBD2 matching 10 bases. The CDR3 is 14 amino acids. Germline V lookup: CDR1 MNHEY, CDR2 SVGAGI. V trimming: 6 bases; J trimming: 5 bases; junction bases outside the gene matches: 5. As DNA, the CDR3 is TGTGCCAGCAGCCTAGCGGGAGCTGGAGATACGCAGTATTTT. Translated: CASSLAGAGDTQYF.

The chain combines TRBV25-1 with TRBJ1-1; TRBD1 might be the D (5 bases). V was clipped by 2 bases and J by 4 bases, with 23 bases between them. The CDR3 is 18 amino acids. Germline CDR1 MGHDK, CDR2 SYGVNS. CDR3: CASSELDSVVLSGTEAFF. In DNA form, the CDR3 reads TGTGCCAGCAGTGAACTCGACAGTGTCGTGCTTAGCGGCACTGAAGCTTTCTTT.

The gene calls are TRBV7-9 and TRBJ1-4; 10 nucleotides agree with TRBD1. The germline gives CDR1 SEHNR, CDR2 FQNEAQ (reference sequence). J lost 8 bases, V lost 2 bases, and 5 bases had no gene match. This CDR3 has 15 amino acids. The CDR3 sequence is CASSLSGTGEEKLFF. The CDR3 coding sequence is TGTGCCAGCAGCTTAAGCGGGACAGGGGAGGAAAAACTGTTTTTT.

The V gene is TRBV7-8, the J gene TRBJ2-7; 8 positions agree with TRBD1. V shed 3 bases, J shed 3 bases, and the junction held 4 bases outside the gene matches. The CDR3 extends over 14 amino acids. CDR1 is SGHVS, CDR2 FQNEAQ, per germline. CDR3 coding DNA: TGTGCCAGCAGCTTCGGGACAGGTAGCTACGAGCAGTACTTC. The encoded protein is CASSFGTGSYEQYF.

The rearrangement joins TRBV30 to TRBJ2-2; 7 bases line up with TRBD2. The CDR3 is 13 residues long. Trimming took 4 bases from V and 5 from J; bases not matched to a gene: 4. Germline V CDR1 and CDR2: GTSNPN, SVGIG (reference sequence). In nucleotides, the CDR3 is TGTGCCTGGACCCCGGGGGGAACCGGGGAGCTGTTTTTT. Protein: CAWTPGGTGELFF.

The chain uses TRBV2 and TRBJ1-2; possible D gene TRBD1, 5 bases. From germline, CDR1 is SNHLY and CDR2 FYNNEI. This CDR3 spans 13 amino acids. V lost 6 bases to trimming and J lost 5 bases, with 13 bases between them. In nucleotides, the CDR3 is TGTGCCAGCAGGAGGCAGGAGGGGTATGGCTACACCTTC. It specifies CASRRQEGYGYTF.

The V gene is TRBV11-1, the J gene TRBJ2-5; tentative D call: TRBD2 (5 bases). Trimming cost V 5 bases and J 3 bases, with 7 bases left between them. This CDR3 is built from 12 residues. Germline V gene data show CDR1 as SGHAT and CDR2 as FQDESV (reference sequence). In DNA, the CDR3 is TGTGCCAGCAGCCCCGGGAAAGAGACCCAGTACTTC. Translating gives CASSPGKETQYF.

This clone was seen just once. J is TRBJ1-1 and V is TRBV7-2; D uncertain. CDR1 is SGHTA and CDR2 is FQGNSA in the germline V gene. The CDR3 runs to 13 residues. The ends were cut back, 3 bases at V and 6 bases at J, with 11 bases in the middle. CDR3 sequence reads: CASSFLYQAEAFF. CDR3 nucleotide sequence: TGTGCCAGCAGCTTCCTATATCAAGCTGAAGCTTTCTTT.

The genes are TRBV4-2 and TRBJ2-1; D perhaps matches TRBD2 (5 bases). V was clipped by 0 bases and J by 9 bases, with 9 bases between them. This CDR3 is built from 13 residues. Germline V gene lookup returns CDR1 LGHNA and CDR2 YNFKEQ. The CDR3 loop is CASSQDRTLEQFF. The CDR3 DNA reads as TGTGCCAGCAGCCAAGATCGGACTCTTGAGCAGTTCTTC.

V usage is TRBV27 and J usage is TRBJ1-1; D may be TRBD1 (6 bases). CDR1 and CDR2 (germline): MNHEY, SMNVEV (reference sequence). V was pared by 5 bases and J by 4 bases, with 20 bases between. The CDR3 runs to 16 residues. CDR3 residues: CASSTQANRDGTEAFF. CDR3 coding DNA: TGTGCCAGCAGTACCCAGGCAAACAGGGACGGCACTGAAGCTTTCTTT.

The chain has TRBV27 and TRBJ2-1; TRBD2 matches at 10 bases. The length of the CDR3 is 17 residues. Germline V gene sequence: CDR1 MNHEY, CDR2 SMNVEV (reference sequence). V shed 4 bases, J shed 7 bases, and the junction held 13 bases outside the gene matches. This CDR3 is CASSSPSLAGVGNEQFF. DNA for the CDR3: TGTGCCAGCAGTTCCCCGTCCCTAGCGGGAGTGGGTAATGAGCAGTTCTTC.

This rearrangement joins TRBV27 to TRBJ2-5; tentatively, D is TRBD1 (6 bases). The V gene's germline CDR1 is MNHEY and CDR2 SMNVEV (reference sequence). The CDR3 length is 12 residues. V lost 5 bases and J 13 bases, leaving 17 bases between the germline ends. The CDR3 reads CASSGTGHLAYF. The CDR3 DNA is TGTGCCAGCAGTGGGACGGGACACTTGGCGTACTTC.

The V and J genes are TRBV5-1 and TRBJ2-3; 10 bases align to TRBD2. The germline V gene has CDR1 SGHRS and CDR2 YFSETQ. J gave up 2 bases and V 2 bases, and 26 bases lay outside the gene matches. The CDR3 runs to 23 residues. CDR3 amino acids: CASSFLGQASGRALGVHTDTQYF. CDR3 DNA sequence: TGCGCCAGCAGCTTCCTGGGGCAGGCCAGCGGGAGGGCCTTGGGTGTCCACACAGATACGCAGTATTTT.

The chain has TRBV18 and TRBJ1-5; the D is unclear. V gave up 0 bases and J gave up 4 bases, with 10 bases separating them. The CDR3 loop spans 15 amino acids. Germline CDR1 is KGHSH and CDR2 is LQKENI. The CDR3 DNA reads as TGTGCCAGCTCACCACCGATGAGGGAGAATCAGCCCCAGCATTTT. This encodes CASSPPMRENQPQHF.